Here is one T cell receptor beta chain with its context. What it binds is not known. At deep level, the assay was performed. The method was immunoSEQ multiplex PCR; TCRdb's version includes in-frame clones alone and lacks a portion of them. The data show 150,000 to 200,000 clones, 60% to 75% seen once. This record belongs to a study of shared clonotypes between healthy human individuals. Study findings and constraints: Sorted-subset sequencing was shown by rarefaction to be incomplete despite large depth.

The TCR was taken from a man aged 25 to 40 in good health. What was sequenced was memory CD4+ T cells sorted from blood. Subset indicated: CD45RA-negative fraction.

CDR3 sequence: CASSVVAGSALQETQYF. As DNA, the CDR3 is TGTGCCAGCAGCGTAGTTGCCGGGTCAGCGCTCCAAGAGACCCAGTACTTC. The chain employs TRBV9 and TRBJ2-5; D gene uncertain. V lost 0 bases to trimming and J lost 1 base, with 16 bases between them. The CDR3 runs 17 residues. Germline loops: CDR1 SGDLS, CDR2 YYNGEE.